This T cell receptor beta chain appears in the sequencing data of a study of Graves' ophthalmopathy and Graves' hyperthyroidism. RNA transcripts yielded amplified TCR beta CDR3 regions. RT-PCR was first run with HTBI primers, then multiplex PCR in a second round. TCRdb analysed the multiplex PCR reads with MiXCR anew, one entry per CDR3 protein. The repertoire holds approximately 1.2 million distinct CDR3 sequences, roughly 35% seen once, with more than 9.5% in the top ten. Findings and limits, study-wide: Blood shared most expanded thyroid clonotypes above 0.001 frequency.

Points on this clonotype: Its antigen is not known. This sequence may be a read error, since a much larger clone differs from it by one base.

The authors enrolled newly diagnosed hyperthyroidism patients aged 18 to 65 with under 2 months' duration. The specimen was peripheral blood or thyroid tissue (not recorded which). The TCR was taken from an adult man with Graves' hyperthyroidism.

The CDR3 sequence: CSVGLAGGVRGETQYF. In DNA, the CDR3 is TGCAGCGTCGGACTAGCGGGGGGGGTTAGGGGTGAGACCCAGTACTTC. The chain combines TRBV29-1 with TRBJ2-5; 15 nucleotides line up with TRBD2. V trimming: 6 bases; J trimming: 5 bases; junction bases outside the gene matches: 10. Germline CDR1 and CDR2: SQVTM and ANQGSEA. The CDR3 has 16 residues.